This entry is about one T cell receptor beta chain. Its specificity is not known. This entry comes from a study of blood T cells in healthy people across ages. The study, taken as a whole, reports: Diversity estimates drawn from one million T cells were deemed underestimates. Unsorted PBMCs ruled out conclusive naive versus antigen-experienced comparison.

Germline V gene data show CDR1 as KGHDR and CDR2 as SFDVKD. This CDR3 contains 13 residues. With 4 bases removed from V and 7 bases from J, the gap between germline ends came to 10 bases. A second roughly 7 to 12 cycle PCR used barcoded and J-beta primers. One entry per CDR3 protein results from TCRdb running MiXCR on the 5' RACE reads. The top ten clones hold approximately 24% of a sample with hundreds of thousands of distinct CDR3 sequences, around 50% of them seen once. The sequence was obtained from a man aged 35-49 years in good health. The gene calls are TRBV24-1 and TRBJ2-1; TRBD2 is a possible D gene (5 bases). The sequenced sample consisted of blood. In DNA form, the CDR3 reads TGTGCCACCAGTGAGCCGGGGTGGAATGAGCAGTTCTTC. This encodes CATSEPGWNEQFF.